This entry lists 20 T cell receptor beta chains sequenced from one sample in a study of blood T cell repertoires in COVID-19. Measured with immunoSEQ multiplex PCR; TCRdb has only the in-frame clones, and not every one. The repertoire holds 150,000 to 200,000 clones, with 88% as singletons. The specimen sequenced was peripheral blood. The receptors derive from a man in his sixties with acute or convalescent COVID-19.

The rearrangement uses TRBV3-1 (or the pseudogene TRBV3-2) and TRBJ1-2; tentatively, D is TRBD1 (5 bases). This CDR3 has 11 amino acids. CDR1 and CDR2 (germline): LGHDT, YNNKEL (reference sequence). V gave up 6 bases and J gave up 7 bases, with 9 bases separating them. CDR3 sequence: CASRQGFGYTF. The CDR3 DNA follows: TGTGCCAGCAGGCAGGGTTTTGGCTACACCTTC.

This clone has more than one count but fewer than ten. V gene TRBV3-1 (or the pseudogene TRBV3-2) combines with J gene TRBJ1-1; 8 bases line up with TRBD1. In germline, CDR1 is LGHDT, CDR2 YNNKEL (reference sequence). This CDR3 region has 13 residues. The V gene end was trimmed by 6 bases and the J gene end by 3 bases; junction bases not matched to a gene: 3. The CDR3 coding sequence is TGTGCCAGCAGGCTGACAGGGGACACTGAAGCTTTCTTT. The encoded protein is CASRLTGDTEAFF.

The genes are TRBV19 and TRBJ1-1; 9 nucleotides line up with TRBD1. Germline trimming cut 3 bases from V and 5 bases from J; bases unmatched to any gene: 10. Per germline, CDR1 LNHDA and CDR2 SQIVND (reference sequence). The CDR3 consists of 16 residues. The DNA of the CDR3 is TGTGCCAGTAGTATCGGGCGGACAGGGGTGGTAACTGAAGCTTTCTTT. Translated: CASSIGRTGVVTEAFF.

The rearrangement links TRBV5-6 to TRBJ1-3; D not certain. The germline V gene has CDR1 SGHDT and CDR2 YYEEEE. This CDR3 is built from 14 residues. With 0 bases removed from V and 4 bases from J, the gap between germline ends came to 8 bases. CDR3 loop: CASSLGGVGNTIYF. As DNA, the CDR3 is TGTGCCAGCAGCTTGGGGGGAGTAGGAAACACCATATATTTT. Full variable domain (missing parts from reference TRBV5-6 and TRBJ1-3): DAGVTQSPTHLIKTRGQQVTLRCSPKSGHDTVSWYQQALGQGPQFIFQYYEEEERQRGNFPDRFSGHQFPNYSSELNVNALLLGDSALYLCASSLGGVGNTIYFGEGSWLTVV.

V and J are TRBV5-1 and TRBJ1-4, with D possibly TRBD1 on 6 matching bases. The CDR3 runs to 14 residues. The V end was cut by 4 bases, the J end by 0 bases, with 7 bases between. The germline V gene has CDR1 SGHRS and CDR2 YFSETQ. DNA for the CDR3: TGCGCCAGCAGCGCAGGGGCAACTAATGAAAAACTGTTTTTT. This translates into CASSAGATNEKLFF.

The chain is built from TRBV18 and TRBJ1-1; 7 bases map to TRBD1. J lost 4 bases, V lost 2 bases, and 7 bases had no gene match. The CDR3 sequence is 15 residues long. The germline V gene has CDR1 KGHSH and CDR2 LQKENI. Here the CDR3 reads CASSPDQGVGTEAFF. CDR3 coding DNA: TGTGCCAGCTCACCAGACCAGGGGGTTGGCACTGAAGCTTTCTTT. Based on the CDR3 plus reference TRBV18 and TRBJ1-1, the full variable domain is NAGVMQNPRHLVRRRGQEARLRCSPMKGHSHVYWYRQLPEEGLKFMVYLQKENIIDESGMPKERFSAEFPKEGPSILRIQQVVRGDSAAYFCASSPDQGVGTEAFFGQGTRLTVV.

V and J are TRBV10-3 and TRBJ2-5, with D uncertain. The germline gives CDR1 ENHRY, CDR2 SYGVKD. V was trimmed by 0 bases and J by 5 bases, leaving 7 bases between them. The CDR3 sequence is 13 residues long. CDR3 bases: TGTGCCATCAGTGAGTCCGGAGCCGAGACCCAGTACTTC. The encoded protein is CAISESGAETQYF.

This chain uses TRBV2 with TRBJ1-3; D remains ambiguous. Trimming left V 5 bases short and J 0 bases short, with 11 bases between. From germline, CDR1 is SNHLY and CDR2 FYNNEI. This CDR3 contains 15 residues. The CDR3 DNA reads TGTGCCAGCAGTCGTGACTCGCACTCTGGAAACACCATATATTTT. Its translation is CASSRDSHSGNTIYF.

Here the CDR3 DNA reads TGTGCCAGCAGTGGTCAGTATGGCTACACCTTC. It yields the protein CASSGQYGYTF. The chain has TRBV2 and TRBJ1-2; D ambiguous. The V end lost 4 bases, the J end lost 5 bases, and 5 bases lay between the germline ends. The CDR3 runs to 11 residues. Germline V gene data show CDR1 as SNHLY and CDR2 as FYNNEI.

J is TRBJ2-1 and V is TRBV28; a weak D match, TRBD2 (5 bases). The CDR3 spans 14 residues. Deletions cut 4 bases from V and 9 bases from J, with 16 bases between. Germline V gene lookup returns CDR1 MDHEN and CDR2 SYDVKM. CDR3 bases: TGTGCCAGCAGTTCAAACCTAGCTGCGGTTGAGCAGTTCTTC. Residues: CASSSNLAAVEQFF.

The V gene is TRBV11-2, the J gene TRBJ1-2; a weak D match, TRBD1 (6 bases). Trimming took 2 bases from V and 4 from J, leaving 11 bases between them. CDR3 length: 14 residues. The germline V gene encodes CDR1 SGHAT and CDR2 FQNNGV. CDR3: CASSLLQGPYGYTF. CDR3 bases: TGTGCCAGCAGCTTATTACAGGGTCCCTATGGCTACACCTTC.

The chain combines TRBV5-1 with TRBJ1-1; a weak D match, TRBD1 (6 bases). Germline lookup yields CDR1 SGHRS and CDR2 YFSETQ. The CDR3 runs 15 residues. Deletions cut 1 base from V and 1 base from J, with 11 bases between. Here the CDR3 reads CASSLIRDKNTEAFF. The CDR3 DNA sequence: TGCGCCAGCAGCTTGATCCGGGACAAGAACACTGAAGCTTTCTTT.

The V call is TRBV11-2, the J call TRBJ2-4; the D is unclear. Trimming cost V 4 bases and J 7 bases, with 8 bases left between them. The CDR3 consists of 12 residues. Per germline, CDR1 SGHAT and CDR2 FQNNGV. CDR3 region: CASSSSGNIQYF. CDR3 bases: TGTGCCAGCAGCTCTTCAGGCAACATTCAGTACTTC. Combining the CDR3 with reference TRBV11-2 and TRBJ2-4 gives the whole variable domain EAGVAQSPRYKIIEKRQSVAFWCNPISGHATLYWYQQILGQGPKLLIQFQNNGVVDDSQLPKDRFSAERLKGVDSTLKIQPAKLEDSAVYLCASSSSGNIQYFGAGTRLSVL.

This chain links TRBV6-5 with TRBJ2-5; 9 bases are a match to TRBD1. This CDR3 is 14 amino acids long. Trimming cost V 4 bases and J 5 bases; bases outside gene matches: 5. Looked up from germline, CDR1 is MNHEY and CDR2 is SVGAGI. The CDR3: CASSSGQGSETQYF. The CDR3 bases are TGTGCCAGCAGTTCGGGACAGGGATCGGAGACCCAGTACTTC.

The V call is TRBV6-1, the J call TRBJ1-4; tentatively, D is TRBD1 (6 bases). Germline assignment: CDR1 MNHNS and CDR2 SASEGT. CDR3 length: 12 amino acids. V lost 3 bases, J lost 7 bases, and 6 bases lay in between. The CDR3 nucleotides read TGTGCCAGCAGTGACAGGGGTGAAAAACTGTTTTTT. This codes for CASSDRGEKLFF.

The chain carries TRBV24-1 and TRBJ2-2, with TRBD1 matching over 9 bases. This CDR3 has 17 residues. Germline lookup yields CDR1 KGHDR and CDR2 SFDVKD. The trim removed 2 bases at V and 6 bases at J, leaving 9 bases unmatched. The CDR3 bases are TGTGCCACCAGTGATTGGACGGGACAGGGTCCGCCCGGGGAGCTGTTTTTT. Its translation: CATSDWTGQGPPGELFF.

V gene TRBV7-9 combines with J gene TRBJ2-7; tentative D call: TRBD2 (5 bases). The germline V gene has CDR1 SEHNR and CDR2 FQNEAQ (reference sequence). The CDR3 has 13 residues. Trimming removed 5 bases from V and 4 bases from J, with 12 bases in between. DNA of the CDR3: TGTGCCAGCAGCACCCGGCTAGCTTACGAGCAGTACTTC. Its protein product is CASSTRLAYEQYF.

This rearrangement joins TRBV6-5 to TRBJ2-2, with D possibly being TRBD1 (6 bases). The ends were cut back, 6 bases at V and 5 bases at J, with 16 bases in the middle. The CDR3 is made up of 15 amino acids. Germline V gene sequence: CDR1 MNHEY, CDR2 SVGAGI. Here the CDR3 reads CASRLQGSPTGELFF. CDR3 nucleotides: TGTGCCAGCAGGCTACAGGGTTCTCCTACCGGGGAGCTGTTTTTT.

The rearrangement joins TRBV7-9 to TRBJ1-2, with D perhaps matching TRBD1 (5 bases). Trimming cost V 5 bases and J 4 bases, with 14 bases left between them. Germline V gene lookup returns CDR1 SEHNR and CDR2 FQNEAQ (reference sequence). The CDR3 covers 14 residues. The CDR3 sequence: CASSPGQVRYGYTF. The CDR3 DNA follows: TGTGCCAGCAGCCCAGGGCAGGTTCGCTATGGCTACACCTTC.

CDR3 protein: CASSQGRETQYF. CDR3 nucleotide sequence: TGTGCCAGCAGCCAAGGCCGGGAGACCCAGTACTTC. The rearrangement joins TRBV4-2 to TRBJ2-5; D is unclear. The CDR3 totals 12 residues. The ends were cut back, 1 base at V and 5 bases at J, with 5 bases in the middle. Germline V gives CDR1 LGHNA, CDR2 YNFKEQ.